This entry describes one T cell receptor (beta chain). Its antigen is undetermined. Assay used: immunoSEQ multiplex PCR; TCRdb lists only in-frame clones, some missing. The profile shows about 20,000 clones, nearly 99% of them singletons. The naive gate required viable CD3+CD4+ or CD3+CD8+ cells with CCR7+CD45RA+CD45RO-CD95-CD27+CD28+ phenotype. These data are taken from a study of T cells after posttransplantation cyclophosphamide. Regarding the study as a whole: Skin or GI-infiltrating T cells shared few TRB sequences with blood. TRB clonality was highly associated with recipient CMV seropositivity and reactivation. Later blood repertoires were often dominated by clones from the donor CD8+ memory compartment.

The sequenced sample was naive CD4+ T cells sorted from PBMCs. The clonotype originates from a man aged 35 to 55 in good health, CMV-negative, and a related stem cell transplant donor.

This CDR3 reads CAGTREVFPNTEAFF. The CDR3 DNA is TGTGCCGGGACGAGGGAGGTCTTCCCGAACACTGAAGCTTTCTTT. The chain has TRBV7-9 and TRBJ1-1, with D perhaps matching TRBD1 (5 bases). The CDR3 has 15 residues. Trimming removed 11 bases from V and 1 base from J, with 20 bases in between. Germline CDR1 SEHNR, CDR2 FQNEAQ (reference sequence).